This T cell receptor (beta chain) was documented in a study of PD-1 blockade in classical Hodgkin lymphoma. TCRdb's copy holds only in-frame clones and misses some; the assay was immunoSEQ multiplex PCR. Altogether 32,000 or so clones are present, roughly nine tenths being singletons, with the ten largest covering 0.25% to 0.35%. The time point here: cycle 4 day 1 (C4D1), after 6 weeks of nivolumab. Brentuximab vedotin exposure varied, and every patient relapsed after autologous stem cell transplantation. Using magnetic negative selection, the CD4+ T cells were separated out of thawed PBMCs. A single count supports this clone. Its specificity is unknown. Study-wide findings and caveats: Baseline diversity was lower in partial responders and progressors than complete responders.

The sample was CD4+ T cells from blood, taken before the fourth cycle of nivolumab. The receptor was isolated from a human donor with classical Hodgkin lymphoma.

Here the CDR3 reads CASSFSGVGYTF. The CDR3 DNA reads TGTGCCAGCAGTTTCTCCGGGGTAGGCTACACCTTC. The genes are TRBV28 and TRBJ1-2; D not certain. CDR3 length: 12 residues. Germline CDR1 is MDHEN and CDR2 is SYDVKM. V was pared by 3 bases and J by 8 bases, with 10 bases between.